The sequence of this T cell receptor beta chain was determined in a study of T cells in Graves' hyperthyroidism and ophthalmopathy. Study-wide context: Specimen type is peripheral blood, collected at initial diagnosis prior to any treatment.

Template material for amplifying TCR beta CDR3 regions consisted of RNA transcripts. HTBI primers were the set used in a first-round RT-PCR of the TCR CDR3. TCRdb passed the multiplex PCR reads through MiXCR, listing each CDR3 protein once. The sample has over 350,000 distinct CDR3 sequences; 18% are singletons. Exclusion of a patient resulted from uncontrolled infection, other autoimmune disease, pregnancy or lactation. PBMCs were sourced from roughly 10 ml fresh peripheral blood. This clonotype was observed a few times. The sequence derives from a man aged 18-30 years with Graves' ophthalmopathy. The sample consisted of blood.

The CDR3 nucleotides read TGCAGTGCTAGAAAGCTAGCGGGGGTCCAAGAGACCCAGTACTTC. It specifies CSARKLAGVQETQYF. V gene TRBV20-1 combines with J gene TRBJ2-5; TRBD2 matches at 10 bases. This CDR3 is 15 amino acids long. Germline assignment: CDR1 DFQATT and CDR2 SNEGSKA (reference sequence). V dropped 2 bases and J dropped 1; count of bases not matched to a gene: 4.